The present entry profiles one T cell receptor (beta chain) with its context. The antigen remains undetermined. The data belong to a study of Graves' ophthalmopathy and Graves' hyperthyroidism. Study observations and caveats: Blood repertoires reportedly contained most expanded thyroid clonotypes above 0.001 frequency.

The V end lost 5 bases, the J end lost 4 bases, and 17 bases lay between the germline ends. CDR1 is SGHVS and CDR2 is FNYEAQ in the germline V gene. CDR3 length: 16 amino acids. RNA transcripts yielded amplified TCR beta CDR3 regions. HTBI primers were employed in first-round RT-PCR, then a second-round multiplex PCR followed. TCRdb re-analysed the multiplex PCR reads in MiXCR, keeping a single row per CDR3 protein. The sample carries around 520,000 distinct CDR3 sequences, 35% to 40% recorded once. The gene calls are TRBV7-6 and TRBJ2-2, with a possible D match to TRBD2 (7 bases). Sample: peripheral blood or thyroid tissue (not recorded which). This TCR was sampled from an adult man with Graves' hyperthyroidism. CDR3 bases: TGTGCCAGCAGCCAACGGGCGGGGGCCGTCACCGGGGAGCTGTTTTTT. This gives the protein CASSQRAGAVTGELFF. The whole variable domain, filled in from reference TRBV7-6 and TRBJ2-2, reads GAGVSQSPRYKVTKRGQDVALRCDPISGHVSLYWYRQALGQGPEFLTYFNYEAQQDKSGLPNDRFSAERPEGSISTLTIQRTEQRDSAMYRCASSQRAGAVTGELFFGEGSRLTVL.